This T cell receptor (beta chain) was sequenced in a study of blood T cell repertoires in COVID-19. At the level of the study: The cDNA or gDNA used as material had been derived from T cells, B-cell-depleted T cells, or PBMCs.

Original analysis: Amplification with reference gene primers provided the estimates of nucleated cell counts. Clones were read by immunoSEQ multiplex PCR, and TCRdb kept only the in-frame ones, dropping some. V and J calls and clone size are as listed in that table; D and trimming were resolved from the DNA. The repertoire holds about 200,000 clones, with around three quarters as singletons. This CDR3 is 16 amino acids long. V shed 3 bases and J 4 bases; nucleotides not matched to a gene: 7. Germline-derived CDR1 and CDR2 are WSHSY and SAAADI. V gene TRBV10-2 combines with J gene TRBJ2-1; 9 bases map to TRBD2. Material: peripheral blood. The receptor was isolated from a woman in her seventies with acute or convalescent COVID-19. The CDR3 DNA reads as TGCGCCAGCAGTGAAGCGGGGGGACCTTCATACAATGAGCAGTTCTTC. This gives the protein CASSEAGGPSYNEQFF.